Below, 2 T cell receptor beta chains from the same sample are listed, as sequenced in a study of blood T cells in healthy people across ages. A sample-barcoded 5' primer and a J-beta primer mix were used in a second PCR of roughly 7 to 12 cycles. TCRdb fed the 5' RACE reads into MiXCR, producing one record per CDR3 protein. The data show over 700,000 distinct CDR3 sequences, about 53% seen once. Sequenced: blood. These receptors were obtained from an elderly man in good health.

The chain links TRBV6-2 or TRBV6-3 to TRBJ2-3; TRBD2 aligns across 8 bases. CDR1 is MNHEY and CDR2 is SVGEGT in the germline V gene. The length of the CDR3 is 13 residues. Trimming cost V 8 bases and J 14 bases; bases outside gene matches: 15. The CDR3 coding sequence is TGTGCCAGCCACAATAGCGGGACCGAATACGCGTATTTT. Amino acid sequence: CASHNSGTEYAYF.

Note on this clonotype: The junction and the germline gene differ at one end; a read error may be behind it. The chain links TRBV27 to TRBJ2-7, with D unresolved. Germline V gene data show CDR1 as MNHEY and CDR2 as SMNVEV (reference sequence). This CDR3 spans 13 amino acids. The CDR3 DNA reads as TGTGCCAGCAGTTCACTACAAGAGGAGACCCAGAACTTC. Translation: CASSSLQEETQNF.